Each of the 14 T cell receptor beta chains below was sequenced from the same sample in a study of cytomegalovirus exposure and HLA in healthy donors. The PCR used 60 Vbeta and 13 Jbeta primers. Produced via immunoSEQ multiplex PCR; TCRdb's table is partial and in-frame only. The data hold more than 110,000 clones, with about 70% observed a single time. Sequencing was performed on PBMCs. Receptors were obtained from a man aged 18-30 years in good health and CMV-seronegative.

The V and J genes are TRBV7-8 and TRBJ1-2, with D unclear. The germline V and J ends were trimmed by 5 bases and 3 bases, with 7 bases remaining between them. This CDR3 is 12 amino acids long. CDR1 and CDR2 (germline): SGHVS, FQNEAQ. CDR3 residues: CASSDTYYGYTF. CDR3 nucleotide sequence: TGTGCCAGCAGCGACACCTACTATGGCTACACCTTC.

The chain links TRBV5-1 to TRBJ1-1; possibly TRBD1 for D (5 bases). Trimming left V 3 bases short and J 0 bases short, with 15 bases between. The CDR3 length is 16 residues. Per germline, CDR1 SGHRS and CDR2 YFSETQ. This CDR3 reads CASSSVPGGVNTEAFF. The CDR3 DNA reads TGCGCCAGCAGCTCCGTCCCGGGGGGAGTGAACACTGAAGCTTTCTTT. Variable domain in full (rest from reference TRBV5-1 and TRBJ1-1): KAGVTQTPRYLIKTRGQQVTLSCSPISGHRSVSWYQQTPGQGLQFLFEYFSETQRNKGNFPGRFSGRQFSNSRSEMNVSTLELGDSALYLCASSSVPGGVNTEAFFGQGTRLTVV.

The chain carries TRBV6-5 and TRBJ1-2; maybe TRBD1 (5 bases). CDR3 size: 13 residues. Deletions cut 5 bases from V and 8 bases from J, with 15 bases between. Germline V CDR1 and CDR2: MNHEY, SVGAGI. For the CDR3, the DNA is TGTGCCAGCAGTAATCAGGGTAGGAGAGGCTACACCTTC. This sequence encodes CASSNQGRRGYTF.

The chain is built from TRBV19 and TRBJ1-5; 11 nucleotides agree with TRBD1. Germline CDR1 reads LNHDA; CDR2 reads SQIVND (reference sequence). The CDR3 has 15 amino acids. The V gene end was trimmed by 3 bases and the J gene end by 7 bases; junction bases not matched to a gene: 5. The CDR3 reads CASSMGQGVSQPQHF. In DNA form, the CDR3 reads TGTGCCAGTAGTATGGGACAGGGGGTGTCCCAGCCCCAGCATTTT. Using reference TRBV19 and TRBJ1-5 for the parts outside the CDR3, the full variable domain is DGGITQSPKYLFRKEGQNVTLSCEQNLNHDAMYWYRQDPGQGLRLIYYSQIVNDFQKGDIAEGYSVSREKKESFPLTVTSAQKNPTAFYLCASSMGQGVSQPQHFGDGTRLSIL.

The chain carries TRBV28 and TRBJ2-5; 12 nucleotides line up with TRBD2. Germline loops: CDR1 MDHEN, CDR2 SYDVKM. This CDR3 is built from 15 residues. With V trimmed by 2 bases and J by 5 bases, 3 bases remained unmatched. CDR3 in DNA: TGTGCCAGCAGTTTACGACTAGCGGGAGTCGAGACCCAGTACTTC. This sequence encodes CASSLRLAGVETQYF.

This clone was seen only a few times. The chain links TRBV2 to TRBJ2-7; D is undetermined. V was clipped by 4 bases and J by 3 bases, with 7 bases between them. Germline V lookup: CDR1 SNHLY, CDR2 FYNNEI. This CDR3 spans 12 amino acids. The CDR3 loop is CASSVNYYEQYF. For the CDR3, the DNA is TGTGCCAGCAGTGTAAACTACTACGAGCAGTACTTC.

V is TRBV5-8 and J is TRBJ2-3, with 9 bases identical to TRBD2. Trimming at V came to 3 bases and at J to 3 bases, leaving 8 bases not matched to a gene. CDR3 size: 16 residues. The V gene's germline CDR1 is SGHTS and CDR2 YDEGEE. The CDR3: CASSSPASGATDTQYF. CDR3 nucleotides: TGTGCCAGCAGCTCCCCCGCTAGCGGGGCTACAGATACGCAGTATTTT.

This chain uses TRBV7-9 with TRBJ2-1, with D maybe TRBD2 (5 bases). The CDR3 has 15 amino acids. The germline V gene has CDR1 SEHNR and CDR2 FQNEAQ (reference sequence). Trimming cost V 0 bases and J 4 bases, with 10 bases left between them. The CDR3 bases are TGTGCCAGCAGCTTAGCCGTCGGGGTATACAATGAGCAGTTCTTC. It encodes CASSLAVGVYNEQFF.

This sequence joins TRBV4-1 and TRBJ1-1, with no clear D. In germline, CDR1 is MGHRA, CDR2 YSYEKL. This CDR3 spans 14 amino acids. Trimming took off 4 bases at V and 4 bases at J, with 13 bases between the two ends. Written as DNA, the CDR3 is TGCGCCAGCAGCCCCGCCTACAGCTCCACTGAAGCTTTCTTT. Translated: CASSPAYSSTEAFF.

There are a few counts of this clone. The CDR3 here is CSVGGVLSYNEQFF. The DNA of the CDR3 is TGCAGCGTGGGGGGGGTCCTCTCCTACAATGAGCAGTTCTTC. V gene TRBV29-1 combines with J gene TRBJ2-1, with TRBD2 identical over 7 bases. This CDR3 spans 14 amino acids. The trim removed 6 bases at V and 0 bases at J, leaving 5 bases unmatched. Germline loops: CDR1 SQVTM, CDR2 ANQGSEA.

The chain carries TRBV15 and TRBJ1-3; tentatively, D is TRBD1 (5 bases). In germline, CDR1 is LNHNV, CDR2 YYDKDF (reference sequence). The CDR3 is 15 residues long. Trimming removed 1 base at V and 8 bases at J, with 15 bases between. For the CDR3, the DNA is TGTGCCACCAGCAGAGGGGGTTTAACAGGTGACACCATATATTTT. It specifies CATSRGGLTGDTIYF.

V gene TRBV7-3 combines with J gene TRBJ1-1; a weak D match, TRBD1 (5 bases). Trimming cost V 2 bases and J 4 bases, with 11 bases left between them. The CDR3 loop spans 14 amino acids. Germline V gives CDR1 SGHTA, CDR2 FQGTGA. CDR3 in DNA: TGTGCCAGCAGCTTACAGGGTGAGGTCACTGAAGCTTTCTTT. Its protein product is CASSLQGEVTEAFF. Full variable domain (missing parts from reference TRBV7-3 and TRBJ1-1): GAGVSQTPSNKVTEKGKYVELRCDPISGHTALYWYRQSLGQGPEFLIYFQGTGAADDSGLPNDRFFAVRPEGSVSTLKIQRTERGDSAVYLCASSLQGEVTEAFFGQGTRLTVV.

In DNA, the CDR3 is TGCGCCAGCAGCCCGAAGACGGCAGGGGCGTCGGGGGCCAACGTCCTGACTTTC. It codes for CASSPKTAGASGANVLTF. This chain links TRBV4-1 with TRBJ2-6, with D perhaps matching TRBD1 (6 bases). Germline V gene lookup returns CDR1 MGHRA and CDR2 YSYEKL. The CDR3 is made up of 18 amino acids. V lost 4 bases, J lost 4 bases, and 20 bases lay in between.

The V gene is TRBV7-2, the J gene TRBJ1-2, with 7 positions matching TRBD1. Germline CDR1 is SGHTA and CDR2 is FQGNSA. V was pared by 3 bases and J by 1 base, with 8 bases of the junction left unmatched. The length of the CDR3 is 16 residues. DNA of the CDR3: TGTGCCAGCAGCTTCGAACCAGGGGGACTTAACTATGGCTACACCTTC. Translating gives CASSFEPGGLNYGYTF. Full variable domain (remainder filled in from reference TRBV7-2 and TRBJ1-2): GAGVSQSPSNKVTEKGKDVELRCDPISGHTALYWYRQSLGQGLEFLIYFQGNSAPDKSGLPSDRFSAERTGGSVSTLTIQRTQQEDSAVYLCASSFEPGGLNYGYTFGSGTRLTVV.